The 25 T cell receptor beta chains below come from one sample, sequenced in a study of cytomegalovirus exposure and HLA in healthy donors. The data were produced by immunoSEQ multiplex PCR, yet TCRdb's version contains in-frame clones alone and is incomplete. Found here are tens of thousands of clones, 95% to 97% of them singletons; the top ten hold 1.3%. The material sequenced was PBMCs. The origin of the receptors is a woman aged 18-29 years in good health and CMV-seronegative.

The chain has TRBV2 and TRBJ2-5; 10 bases agree with TRBD1. V was pared by 1 base and J by 2 bases, with 1 base of the junction left unmatched. The germline CDR1 and CDR2 sequences are SNHLY and FYNNEI. The CDR3 contains 15 residues. The CDR3 DNA reads as TGTGCCAGCAGTGAAGAGGGACAGGGGCAAGAGACCCAGTACTTC. Protein: CASSEEGQGQETQYF.

J is TRBJ2-7 and V is TRBV30; D ambiguous. Germline V gene data show CDR1 as GTSNPN and CDR2 as SVGIG (reference sequence). This CDR3 has 13 residues. V was cut by 3 bases and J by 2 bases, with 11 bases left in between. The chain's CDR3 is CAWRPGSAYEQYF. The CDR3 DNA is TGTGCCTGGAGGCCAGGATCCGCCTACGAGCAGTACTTC. The full variable domain, rest sourced from reference TRBV30 and TRBJ2-7, is SQTIHQWPATLVQPVGSPLSLECTVEGTSNPNLYWYRQAAGRGLQLLFYSVGIGQISSEVPQNLSASRPQDRQFILSSKKLLLSDSGFYLCAWRPGSAYEQYFGPGTRLTVT.

This sequence joins TRBV5-4 and TRBJ2-1, with TRBD2 identical over 13 bases. J was trimmed by 11 bases and V by 2 bases; bases with no gene match: 7. The germline V gene encodes CDR1 SGHNT and CDR2 YYREEE (reference sequence). The CDR3 has 15 amino acids. The CDR3 loop reads CASSLRTSGSEQQFF. In nucleotides, the CDR3 is TGTGCCAGCAGCTTAAGGACTAGCGGGAGCGAACAGCAGTTCTTC.

The J gene is TRBJ2-1, the V gene TRBV11-3; 8 nucleotides align to TRBD2. Germline loops: CDR1 SGHNT, CDR2 YENEEA. With V trimmed by 2 bases and J by 8 bases, 2 bases remained unmatched. The CDR3 is 13 residues long. CDR3 sequence reads: CASSLRGGHEQFF. The CDR3 DNA is TGTGCCAGCAGCTTACGGGGGGGGCATGAGCAGTTCTTC.

V is TRBV16 and J is TRBJ1-1, with D possibly matching TRBD1 (5 bases). Germline CDR1 KGHSY, CDR2 FQNENV. V dropped 2 bases and J dropped 3 bases, with 16 bases sitting between them. This CDR3 comprises 16 residues. CDR3 sequence: CASSQTGGLGDTEAFF. As DNA, the CDR3 is TGTGCCAGCAGCCAAACCGGGGGTTTGGGGGACACTGAAGCTTTCTTT.

This clone showed up just a few times. V gene TRBV18 combines with J gene TRBJ2-3; 9 nucleotides align to TRBD2. Trimming at V came to 3 bases and at J to 5 bases, leaving 6 bases not matched to a gene. This CDR3 comprises 15 residues. Germline V lookup: CDR1 KGHSH, CDR2 LQKENI. The CDR3 sequence: CASSPGLAVVDTQYF. CDR3 DNA: TGTGCCAGCTCACCGGGACTAGCTGTGGTAGATACGCAGTATTTT.

This chain connects TRBV28 to TRBJ2-7; the match to TRBD2 covers 7 bases. Germline-derived CDR1 and CDR2 are MDHEN and SYDVKM. The CDR3 length is 14 residues. V was pared by 0 bases and J by 2 bases, with 1 base of the junction left unmatched. The chain's CDR3 is CASSLWRETYEQYF. The CDR3 coding sequence is TGTGCCAGCAGTTTATGGCGGGAGACCTACGAGCAGTACTTC.

The V call is TRBV5-4, the J call TRBJ2-7; 9 bases are a match to TRBD1. CDR3 length equals 16 residues. Losses at the gene ends were 4 bases for V and 4 bases for J; bases not matched to a gene: 12. The germline gives CDR1 SGHNT, CDR2 YYREEE (reference sequence). CDR3 in amino acids: CASSPPGDRAYYEQYF. CDR3 nucleotides: TGTGCCAGCAGCCCACCCGGGGACAGGGCCTATTACGAGCAGTACTTC.

CDR3 amino acids: CASSQNSGRGRFAYEQYF. Here the CDR3 DNA reads TGTGCCAGCAGCCAGAATAGCGGGAGGGGAAGATTCGCCTACGAGCAGTACTTC. This sequence joins TRBV7-8 and TRBJ2-7, with 11 bases that match TRBD2. The CDR3 is made up of 18 amino acids. V lost 5 bases and J lost 2; bases outside the gene matches: 14. Germline CDR1 is SGHVS and CDR2 is FQNEAQ.

The V call is TRBV27, the J call TRBJ2-1, with 11 positions matching TRBD2. The ends lost 7 bases at V and 10 bases at J; junction bases unmatched: 21. There are 18 residues in the CDR3. The V gene's germline CDR1 is MNHEY and CDR2 SMNVEV (reference sequence). CDR3 in amino acids: CASTGTARSGRAVGEQFF. CDR3 in DNA: TGTGCCAGCACCGGGACCGCTCGTAGCGGGAGGGCAGTGGGGGAGCAGTTCTTC.

The chain is built from TRBV2 and TRBJ2-3; D perhaps matches TRBD2 (5 bases). Germline values: CDR1 SNHLY, CDR2 FYNNEI. Between the trimmed V and J ends, which lost 7 bases and 0 bases, there was a span of 17 bases. The CDR3 consists of 16 residues. The CDR3 DNA reads as TGTGCCAGCAACCCGCTTCGCGGGCCTAGCACAGATACGCAGTATTTT. This codes for CASNPLRGPSTDTQYF. Based on the CDR3 plus reference TRBV2 and TRBJ2-3, the full variable domain is EPEVTQTPSHQVTQMGQEVILRCVPISNHLYFYWYRQILGQKVEFLVSFYNNEISEKSEIFDDQFSVERPDGSNFTLKIRSTKLEDSAMYFCASNPLRGPSTDTQYFGPGTRLTVL.

The chain joins TRBV5-6 to TRBJ1-4; D uncertain. From germline, CDR1 is SGHDT and CDR2 YYEEEE. The V end lost 5 bases, the J end lost 8 bases, and 10 bases lay between the germline ends. The CDR3 contains 12 residues. The CDR3 is CASSLGEEKLFF. CDR3 in DNA: TGTGCCAGCAGTCTCGGAGAGGAAAAACTGTTTTTT. Full variable domain (remainder filled in from reference TRBV5-6 and TRBJ1-4): DAGVTQSPTHLIKTRGQQVTLRCSPKSGHDTVSWYQQALGQGPQFIFQYYEEEERQRGNFPDRFSGHQFPNYSSELNVNALLLGDSALYLCASSLGEEKLFFGSGTQLSVL.

The chain couples TRBV2 to TRBJ2-7; 10 bases map to TRBD1. The germline V gene encodes CDR1 SNHLY and CDR2 FYNNEI. The CDR3 covers 19 residues. With 4 bases clipped from V and 0 bases from J, the junction kept 15 bases outside the gene matches. In DNA, the CDR3 is TGTGCCAGCAGTGTGGGGACAGGGGAACTAACTCGACTCTCCTACGAGCAGTACTTC. It yields the protein CASSVGTGELTRLSYEQYF.

The genes are TRBV11-3 and TRBJ2-3; D unclear. Germline CDR1 SGHNT, CDR2 YENEEA. This CDR3 comprises 13 residues. Trimming cost V 2 bases and J 0 bases, with 3 bases left between them. CDR3 coding DNA: TGTGCCAGCAGCTTATCAAGCACAGATACGCAGTATTTT. Translation: CASSLSSTDTQYF. Combining the CDR3 with reference TRBV11-3 and TRBJ2-3 gives the whole variable domain EAGVVQSPRYKIIEKKQPVAFWCNPISGHNTLYWYLQNLGQGPELLIRYENEEAVDDSQLPKDRFSAERLKGVDSTLKIQPAELGDSAVYLCASSLSSTDTQYFGPGTRLTVL.

The chain carries TRBV6-5 and TRBJ2-7; 10 bases fit TRBD2. The junction had 6 bases not matched to a gene; V was cut back by 8 bases and J by 5 bases. The V gene's germline CDR1 is MNHEY and CDR2 SVGAGI. There are 13 residues in the CDR3. The CDR3 coding sequence is TGTGCCAGCCGACTTAGCGGGAGGAACGAGCAGTACTTC. Protein: CASRLSGRNEQYF.

V is TRBV9 and J is TRBJ1-2; D perhaps matches TRBD1 (5 bases). The CDR3 is 14 residues long. With 3 bases removed from V and 4 bases from J, the gap between germline ends came to 13 bases. The germline gives CDR1 SGDLS, CDR2 YYNGEE. The DNA of the CDR3 is TGTGCCAGCAGCGGTACAGGTGTCTTCTATGGCTACACCTTC. Its protein is CASSGTGVFYGYTF. The variable domain in full, completed from reference TRBV9 and TRBJ1-2, reads DSGVTQTPKHLITATGQRVTLRCSPRSGDLSVYWYQQSLDQGLQFLIQYYNGEERAKGNILERFSAQQFPDLHSELNLSSLELGDSALYFCASSGTGVFYGYTFGSGTRLTVV.

The DNA of the CDR3 is TGCGCCAGCAGCCAACTAGGCGGGAACACCGGGGAGCTGTTTTTT. Residues: CASSQLGGNTGELFF. The chain recombines TRBV4-1 with TRBJ2-2; no definite D call. The CDR3 consists of 15 residues. CDR1 is MGHRA and CDR2 is YSYEKL in the germline V gene. V gave up 2 bases and J gave up 1 base, with 8 bases separating them.

The rearrangement joins TRBV28 to TRBJ2-1, with 15 nucleotides matching TRBD2. The V segment lost 8 bases and the J segment 7 bases; nucleotides outside the gene matches: 18. The germline V gene has CDR1 MDHEN and CDR2 SYDVKM. The CDR3 loop spans 19 amino acids. In DNA, the CDR3 is TGTGCCAGCGTAACAGGACTAGCGGGAGGGTCGGTCTTTGGGAATGAGCAGTTCTTC. Residues: CASVTGLAGGSVFGNEQFF.

The chain links TRBV5-3 to TRBJ2-1; TRBD2 matches at 12 bases. TRBV5-3 is an ORF; its function is uncertain. The length of the CDR3 is 17 residues. V shed 2 bases and J 8 bases; nucleotides not matched to a gene: 11. In DNA form, the CDR3 reads TGTGCCAGAAGCTTACTCCGACTAGCGGGAGTGTCCGATGAGCAGTTCTTC. Translating it yields CARSLLRLAGVSDEQFF.

The V gene is TRBV20-1, the J gene TRBJ1-2; D not resolved. CDR1 is DFQATT, CDR2 SNEGSKA, per germline (reference sequence). The CDR3 is 11 residues long. Trimming pared 5 bases from V and 3 bases from J, leaving 7 bases between. The CDR3 sequence: CSAVIDYGYTF. CDR3 DNA sequence: TGCAGTGCTGTGATAGACTATGGCTACACCTTC.

This clone was observed a single time. The V and J genes are TRBV25-1 and TRBJ2-7; D unresolved. Per germline, CDR1 MGHDK and CDR2 SYGVNS. The CDR3 runs to 11 residues. The ends were cut back, 3 bases at V and 3 bases at J, with 3 bases in the middle. The CDR3 spells CASSDSYEQYF. The DNA for the CDR3 is TGTGCCAGCAGTGACAGCTACGAGCAGTACTTC.

The rearrangement uses TRBV25-1 and TRBJ2-7; 8 bases are a match to TRBD1. CDR3 length equals 15 residues. The J segment lost 5 bases and the V segment lost 2 bases, leaving 8 bases of the junction unmatched. Per germline, CDR1 MGHDK and CDR2 SYGVNS. In DNA, the CDR3 is TGTGCCAGCAGTGAACTTCGGCCGACAGGGGACGAGCAGTACTTC. Residues: CASSELRPTGDEQYF.

Concerning this clone: Germline and junction disagree at one end, which may indicate a read error. This rearrangement joins TRBV7-2 to TRBJ2-7, with D possibly being TRBD2 (5 bases). CDR3 size: 14 residues. Germline CDR1 reads SGHTA; CDR2 reads FQGNSA. This chain's CDR3 is CASSGDWASPHSGF. The CDR3 DNA reads as TGTGCCAGCAGCGGCGACTGGGCTAGCCCGCACAGTGGGTTC.

The chain links TRBV7-9 to TRBJ2-7; TRBD1 agrees at 9 bases. Germline assignment: CDR1 SEHNR and CDR2 FQNEAQ (reference sequence). Trimming took 4 bases from V and 3 from J; bases not matched to a gene: 19. The CDR3 extends over 19 amino acids. The CDR3 loop reads CASSSLEGLAGQGYYEQYF. The CDR3 bases are TGTGCCAGCAGCTCTCTGGAGGGGTTGGCGGGACAGGGATACTACGAGCAGTACTTC.

The V and J genes are TRBV4-2 and TRBJ2-7; TRBD2 is a possible D gene (5 bases). The V and J ends lost 1 base and 3 bases respectively, with 10 bases between them. Germline V CDR1 and CDR2: LGHNA, YNFKEQ. The CDR3 sequence is 14 residues long. The CDR3 coding sequence is TGTGCCAGCAGCCAAGTAGAGGGTGTCTACGAGCAGTACTTC. This encodes CASSQVEGVYEQYF.